This T cell receptor (beta chain) was identified in a study of cytomegalovirus exposure and HLA in healthy donors. Overall study context: It was reported in a later analysis that the 100 to 150 validation repertoires used the same platform as the approximately 670 first-cohort repertoires.

The table came from immunoSEQ multiplex PCR; TCRdb's copy has only in-frame clones and leaves some out. Of some 140,000 clones in the sample, roughly 86% were seen once. The donors were members of the approximately 130-subject validation cohort (separate from the approximately 730-subject first cohort). This CDR3 contains 15 residues. In germline, CDR1 is MNHNS, CDR2 SASEGT. Trimming cost V 4 bases and J 4 bases; bases outside gene matches: 6. This TCR derives from a woman aged 30 to 39 in good health and CMV-seronegative. Sample: PBMCs. The rearrangement links TRBV6-1 to TRBJ1-2; 10 nucleotides match TRBD1. CDR3 nucleotides: TGTGCCAGCAGTGCTCGGGACAGGGGACCCTATGGCTACACCTTC. Protein sequence: CASSARDRGPYGYTF.